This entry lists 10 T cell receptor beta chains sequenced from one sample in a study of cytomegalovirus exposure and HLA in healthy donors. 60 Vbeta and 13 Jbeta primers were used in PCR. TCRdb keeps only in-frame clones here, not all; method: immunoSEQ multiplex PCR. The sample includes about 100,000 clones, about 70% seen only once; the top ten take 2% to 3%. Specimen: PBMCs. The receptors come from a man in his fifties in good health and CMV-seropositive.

The CDR3 sequence: CSARVGSEQFF. The CDR3 coding sequence is TGCAGTGCTAGAGTGGGGAGTGAGCAGTTCTTC. This chain joins TRBV20-1 and TRBJ2-1, with D maybe TRBD2 (5 bases). There are 11 residues in the CDR3. The V gene's germline CDR1 is DFQATT and CDR2 SNEGSKA (reference sequence). Trimming took off 1 base at V and 9 bases at J, with 7 bases between the two ends.

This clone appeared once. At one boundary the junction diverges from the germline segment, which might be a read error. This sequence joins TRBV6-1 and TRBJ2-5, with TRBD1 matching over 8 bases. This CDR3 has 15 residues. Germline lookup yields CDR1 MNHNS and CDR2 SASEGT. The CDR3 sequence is CVSSAGLTGGETQYF. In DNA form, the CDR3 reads TGTGTCAGCAGTGCAGGACTTACAGGGGGAGAGACCCAGTACTTC.

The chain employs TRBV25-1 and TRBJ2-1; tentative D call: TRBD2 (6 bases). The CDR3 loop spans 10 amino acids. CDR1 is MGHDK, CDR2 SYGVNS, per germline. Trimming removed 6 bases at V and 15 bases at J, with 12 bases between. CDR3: CASRGLGWFF. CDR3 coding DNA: TGTGCCAGCAGGGGACTGGGGTGGTTCTTC.

CDR3 nucleotide sequence: TGTGCCTATCAAGGAGTGGCGGCTAGCTCCTACAATGAGCAGTTCTTC. Translated, it gives CAYQGVAASSYNEQFF. This chain links TRBV30 with TRBJ2-1; D not resolved. Deletions cut 7 bases from V and 0 bases from J, with 19 bases between. CDR1 GTSNPN and CDR2 SVGIG come from the germline V gene (reference sequence). This CDR3 has 16 amino acids.

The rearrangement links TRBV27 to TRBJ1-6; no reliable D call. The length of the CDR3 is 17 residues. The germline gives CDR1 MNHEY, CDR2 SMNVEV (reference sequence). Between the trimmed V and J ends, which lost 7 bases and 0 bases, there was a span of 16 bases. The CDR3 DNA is TGTGCCAGCACGGATACTCTGGAGAGCTCCTATAATTCACCCCTCCACTTT. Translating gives CASTDTLESSYNSPLHF.

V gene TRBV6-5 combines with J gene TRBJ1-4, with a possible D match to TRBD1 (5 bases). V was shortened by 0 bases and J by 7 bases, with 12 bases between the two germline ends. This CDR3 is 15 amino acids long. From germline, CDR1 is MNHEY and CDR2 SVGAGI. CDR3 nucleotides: TGTGCCAGCAGTTACTCGGCAGGGCGGGGTGAAAAACTGTTTTTT. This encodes CASSYSAGRGEKLFF.

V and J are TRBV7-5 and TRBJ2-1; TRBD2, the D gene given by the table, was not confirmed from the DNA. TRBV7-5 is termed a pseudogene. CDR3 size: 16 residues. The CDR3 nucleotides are TGTGCCAGAAGCTTAGGAGGCGGGATAAGCTACAATGAGCAGTTCTTC. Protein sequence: CARSLGGGISYNEQFF.

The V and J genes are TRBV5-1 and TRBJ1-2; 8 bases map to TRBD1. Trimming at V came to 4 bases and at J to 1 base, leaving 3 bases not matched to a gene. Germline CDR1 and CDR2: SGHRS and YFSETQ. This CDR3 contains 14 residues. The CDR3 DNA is TGCGCCAGCAGCCAGGGACAGGTTAACTATGGCTACACCTTC. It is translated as CASSQGQVNYGYTF.

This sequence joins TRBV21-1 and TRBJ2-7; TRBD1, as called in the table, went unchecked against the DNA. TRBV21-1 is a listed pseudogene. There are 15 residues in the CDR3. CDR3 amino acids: CASSTAPTGYYEQYF. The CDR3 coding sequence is TGTGCCAGCAGCACCGCGCCGACAGGTTACTACGAGCAGTACTTC.

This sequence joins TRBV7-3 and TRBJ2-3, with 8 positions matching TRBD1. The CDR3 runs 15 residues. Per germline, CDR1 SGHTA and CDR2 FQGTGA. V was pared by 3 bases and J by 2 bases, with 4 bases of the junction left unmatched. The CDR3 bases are TGTGCCAGCAGCTTCAGGGGGCGAGTCACAGATACGCAGTATTTT. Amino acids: CASSFRGRVTDTQYF.